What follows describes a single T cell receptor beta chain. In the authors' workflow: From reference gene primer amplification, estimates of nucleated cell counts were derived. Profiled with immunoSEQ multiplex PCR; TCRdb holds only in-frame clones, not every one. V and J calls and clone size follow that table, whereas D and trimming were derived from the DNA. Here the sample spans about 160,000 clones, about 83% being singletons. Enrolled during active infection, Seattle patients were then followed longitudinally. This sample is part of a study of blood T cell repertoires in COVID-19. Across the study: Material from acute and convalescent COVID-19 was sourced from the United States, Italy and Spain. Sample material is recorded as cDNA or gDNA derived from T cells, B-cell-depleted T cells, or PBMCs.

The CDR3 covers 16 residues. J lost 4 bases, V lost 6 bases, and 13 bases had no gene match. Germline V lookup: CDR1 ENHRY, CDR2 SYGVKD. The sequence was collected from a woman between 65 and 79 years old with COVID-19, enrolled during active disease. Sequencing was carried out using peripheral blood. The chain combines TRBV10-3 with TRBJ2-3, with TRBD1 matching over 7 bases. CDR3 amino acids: CAIRPDRDPGPDTQYF. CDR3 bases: TGTGCCATCAGGCCAGACAGGGACCCAGGACCAGATACGCAGTATTTT.